This record looks at one TCR beta chain sequence and its context. The target antigen is unknown. This entry comes from a study of T cell responses to AZD1222 COVID-19 vaccine. Study-wide findings and caveats: White British ancestry dominated among donors, who included more females, and clonal diversity was possibly underestimated.

The data were produced by immunoSEQ multiplex PCR, yet TCRdb's version contains in-frame clones alone and is incomplete. The sample has about 84,000 clones; approximately 90% are singletons. Germline V lookup: CDR1 SGDLS, CDR2 YYNGEE. Trimming took 4 bases from V and 1 from J; bases not matched to a gene: 4. This CDR3 is 15 amino acids long. Sequenced material: peripheral blood, taken on day 0 of AZD1222 vaccination. The rearrangement joins TRBV9 to TRBJ2-7; 11 positions match TRBD1. The TCR originated in an adult in good health. Here the CDR3 reads CASSPRDRGSYEQYF. For the CDR3, the DNA is TGTGCCAGCAGCCCCCGGGACAGGGGGTCCTACGAGCAGTACTTC.